The next 6 T cell receptor beta chains were all read from a single sample in a study of T cell repertoires in cytomegalovirus infection (dated by TCRdb to 2018 to 2020). These reads were obtained on an Illumina HiSeq 1500. The public reads were quality trimmed at Q25 with fastp and then assembled into clones with MiXCR by TCRdb, keeping productive beta chains. Every CDR3 protein is listed once, alongside the most common genes and DNA of its rows. Within this sample are 450,000 to 650,000 distinct CDR3 sequences, with approximately 26% of them counted one time only. The ten biggest clones cover around 14% of the sample. Sequencing input: PBMCs. These receptors originate from a human donor in good health (CMV status not recorded). Some clones in this sample may be carry-over from other donors' samples.

This clonotype was picked up many times. The V and J genes are TRBV5-1 and TRBJ2-7, with TRBD1 as a possible D gene (5 bases). Per the germline V gene, CDR1 is SGHRS and CDR2 is YFSETQ. The CDR3 has 14 amino acids. V gave up 5 bases and J gave up 0 bases, with 12 bases separating them. The CDR3 is CASRQDPSSYEQYV. DNA for the CDR3: TGCGCCAGCAGACAGGATCCGAGCTCCTACGAGCAGTACGTC.

This clonotype was seen only a few times. The chain links TRBV7-2 to TRBJ2-7; TRBD2 agrees at 7 bases. The V segment lost 5 bases and the J segment 3 bases; nucleotides outside the gene matches: 7. Germline values: CDR1 SGHTA, CDR2 FQGNSA. There are 14 residues in the CDR3. CDR3 protein: CASSLGGRIYEQYF. The DNA of the CDR3 is TGTGCCAGCAGCCTGGGGGGGAGAATCTACGAGCAGTACTTC.

J is TRBJ2-2 and V is TRBV10-3; D perhaps matches TRBD1 (5 bases). This CDR3 has 15 amino acids. V dropped 3 bases and J dropped 4 bases, with 12 bases sitting between them. Per germline, CDR1 ENHRY and CDR2 SYGVKD. CDR3 in DNA: TGTGCCATCAGTGACAGGGCACCGGGCACCGGGGAGCTGTTTTTT. Protein product: CAISDRAPGTGELFF.

This chain uses TRBV7-9 with TRBJ2-2; D may be TRBD2 (5 bases). The CDR3 has 15 residues. Germline-derived CDR1 and CDR2 are SEHNR and FQNEAQ (reference sequence). Trimming pared 7 bases from V and 1 base from J, leaving 13 bases between. In DNA, the CDR3 is TGTGCCAGCACCCCGGATGGAGGGAACACCGGGGAGCTGTTTTTT. It translates to CASTPDGGNTGELFF.

There are a few counts of this clonotype. One base away lies a much larger clone, so this may be a sequencing read error. The chain combines TRBV11-2 with TRBJ1-3; D unresolved. This CDR3 spans 13 amino acids. CDR1 is SGHAT, CDR2 FQNNGV, per germline. V lost 6 bases and J 0 bases, leaving 6 bases between the germline ends. The CDR3: CASRVTSGNTIYF. The CDR3 nucleotides read TGTGCCAGCAGGGTGACCTCTGGAAACACCATATATTTT.

This clonotype was detected ten times or more. This chain links TRBV7-2 with TRBJ2-5; D gene unclear. The CDR3 spans 13 residues. The V gene lost 4 bases and the J gene lost 3 bases, with 9 bases spanning the gap. Germline V gives CDR1 SGHTA, CDR2 FQGNSA. CDR3 bases: TGTGCCAGCAGCTCATGGACGAAAGAGACCCAGTACTTC. Translating gives CASSSWTKETQYF.